This section outlines one T cell receptor beta chain sequence together with its context. Its antigen is as yet unknown. The data originate from a study of cytomegalovirus exposure and HLA in healthy donors. Study-wide results and limits: A later analysis found most CMV-associated TCR beta chains apparently HLA-restricted. Overall, approximately 150 TCR beta chains were annotated as cytomegalovirus-associated. Reports indicated that the classifier achieved high specificity and sensitivity in diagnosing cytomegalovirus status. As a later analysis revealed, the rate of TCR association differed by HLA locus, with DRB1 most and HLA-C fewest.

Primers for the PCR totalled 60 Vbeta and 13 Jbeta. Generated by immunoSEQ multiplex PCR, the TCRdb table keeps only in-frame clones and is missing some. Found here are about 130,000 clones, less than 75% of them singletons; the top ten hold over 2%. Trimming left V 4 bases short and J 3 bases short, with 10 bases between. Germline CDR1 MDHEN, CDR2 SYDVKM. The CDR3 spans 13 residues. The origin of this receptor is a woman aged 40-49 years in good health and CMV-seropositive. This sequence joins TRBV28 and TRBJ2-7, with D perhaps matching TRBD2 (5 bases). Sequenced sample: PBMCs. The CDR3 loop is CASSYNRDYEQYF. The DNA of the CDR3 is TGTGCCAGCAGTTATAACCGGGACTACGAGCAGTACTTC.